The next 18 T cell receptor beta chains were all read from a single sample in a study of CD8 T cells in Susac syndrome. It was with random hexamers that about 0.45 to 1 ug RNA was reverse transcribed. TCRdb used MiXCR to reprocess the immunoSEQ multiplex PCR reads, holding one entry per CDR3 protein. This sample has 55,000 to 80,000 distinct CDR3 sequences, with 93% found just once. Sequencing was performed on CD4+ T cells from PBMCs. Receptor source: a human donor with Susac syndrome.

This chain joins TRBV7-9 and TRBJ1-2; D is uncertain. V shed 7 bases and J shed 1 base, with 16 bases lying between them. This CDR3 spans 15 amino acids. The germline gives CDR1 SEHNR, CDR2 FQNEAQ (reference sequence). CDR3 sequence reads: CASTTYQTDNYGYTF. CDR3 in DNA: TGTGCCAGCACCACCTACCAGACCGATAACTATGGCTACACCTTC.

V gene TRBV30 combines with J gene TRBJ2-2; D is perhaps TRBD2 (5 bases). The germline CDR1 and CDR2 sequences are GTSNPN and SVGIG (reference sequence). CDR3 length: 16 amino acids. Trimming removed 0 bases at V and 2 bases at J, with 13 bases between. The CDR3 spells CAWSVLEFRNTGELFF. CDR3 in DNA: TGTGCCTGGAGTGTACTAGAGTTTCGAAACACCGGGGAGCTGTTTTTT.

The chain recombines TRBV15 with TRBJ2-6, with D tentatively TRBD1 (6 bases). V dropped 3 bases and J dropped 2 bases, with 14 bases sitting between them. The germline V gene has CDR1 LNHNV and CDR2 YYDKDF (reference sequence). The CDR3 sequence is 17 residues long. The CDR3, as DNA: TGTGCCACCAGCAGGGAGAGGGGGAAGACTGGGGCCAACGTCCTGACTTTC. As protein: CATSRERGKTGANVLTF.

V and J are TRBV20-1 and TRBJ2-3; 10 nucleotides align to TRBD2. The CDR3 has 14 amino acids. After removal of 2 bases from V and 1 base from J, the junction contained 0 bases not matched to a gene. CDR1 and CDR2 (germline): DFQATT, SNEGSKA (reference sequence). CDR3: CSARLAGGTDTQYF. The DNA of the CDR3 is TGCAGTGCTAGACTAGCGGGGGGCACAGATACGCAGTATTTT.

The chain joins TRBV18 to TRBJ1-6; D gene uncertain. CDR3 length equals 14 residues. Trimming pared 3 bases from V and 9 bases from J, leaving 12 bases between. The germline CDR1 and CDR2 sequences are KGHSH and LQKENI. CDR3 in DNA: TGTGCCAGCTCACCGGGCAAGGGAAGTTCACCCCTCCACTTT. This sequence encodes CASSPGKGSSPLHF.

This sequence joins TRBV18 and TRBJ1-2, with D possibly being TRBD1 (5 bases). Per the germline V gene, CDR1 is KGHSH and CDR2 is LQKENI. Between the trimmed V and J ends, which lost 3 bases and 4 bases, there was a span of 9 bases. The CDR3 is made up of 13 amino acids. The CDR3 here is CASSPETVYGYTF. Here the CDR3 DNA reads TGTGCCAGCTCACCTGAGACAGTCTATGGCTACACCTTC.

In its sample, this clonotype was seen once. The CDR3 spells CASSPPLGSPYNEQFF. CDR3 nucleotide sequence: TGCGCCAGCAGTCCGCCCTTAGGTAGCCCCTACAATGAGCAGTTCTTC. This chain uses TRBV5-1 with TRBJ2-1; D remains unclear. CDR1 SGHRS and CDR2 YFSETQ come from the germline V gene. V was clipped by 5 bases and J by 2 bases, with 17 bases between them. The CDR3 covers 16 residues.

DNA for the CDR3: TGCAGTGCTAGAGAGGGCGAGGGGTCGAACTCTGGGGCCAACGTCCTGACTTTC. As protein: CSAREGEGSNSGANVLTF. V is TRBV20-1 and J is TRBJ2-6; the D gene could be TRBD1 or TRBD2 (5 bases each). V was pared by 0 bases and J by 0 bases, with 15 bases between. This CDR3 comprises 18 residues. Germline V gene data show CDR1 as DFQATT and CDR2 as SNEGSKA (reference sequence).

The chain links TRBV7-2 to TRBJ1-6, with a weak D call TRBD1 (5 bases). This CDR3 has 13 amino acids. In germline, CDR1 is SGHTA, CDR2 FQGNSA. V was cut by 7 bases and J by 10 bases, with 14 bases left in between. The DNA for the CDR3 is TGTGCCAGCAAGTTCGGGGCTGGATCACCCCTCCACTTT. Its protein is CASKFGAGSPLHF.

This clonotype showed up just once. The J gene is TRBJ2-1, the V gene TRBV11-2, with unresolved D. Germline V lookup: CDR1 SGHAT, CDR2 FQNNGV. Deletions cut 5 bases from V and 7 bases from J, with 12 bases between. The CDR3 totals 13 residues. The CDR3 reads CASSQNLRNEQFF. CDR3 DNA: TGTGCCAGCAGCCAAAACTTACGAAATGAGCAGTTCTTC.

The DNA of the CDR3 is TGTGCCAGCAGCTTCTCAAATGCCGGGGAGCTGTTTTTT. Translation: CASSFSNAGELFF. The chain uses TRBV7-3 and TRBJ2-2, with D unresolved. V gave up 3 bases and J gave up 6 bases, with 8 bases separating them. This CDR3 spans 13 amino acids. The germline V gene has CDR1 SGHTA and CDR2 FQGTGA.

This clonotype was recorded only once. This rearrangement joins TRBV29-1 to TRBJ2-1; the match to TRBD1 covers 7 bases. Per germline, CDR1 SQVTM and CDR2 ANQGSEA. J lost 8 bases, V lost 7 bases, and 8 bases had no gene match. The CDR3 is 12 amino acids. CDR3 sequence reads: CSGGRTGYEQFF. In DNA form, the CDR3 reads TGCAGCGGTGGCCGGACAGGTTATGAGCAGTTCTTC.

This chain connects TRBV6-2 or TRBV6-3 to TRBJ1-2, with a weak D call TRBD1 (5 bases). The CDR3 covers 16 residues. The ends were cut back, 2 bases at V and 4 bases at J, with 17 bases in the middle. Germline V gives CDR1 MNHEY, CDR2 SVGEGT. CDR3: CASSYPGRGNGYGYTF. The CDR3 DNA reads as TGTGCCAGCAGTTACCCAGGGAGGGGCAATGGCTATGGCTACACCTTC.

The sample holds a few counts of this clonotype. V is TRBV2 and J is TRBJ1-1; 7 nucleotides line up with TRBD1. V was pared by 5 bases and J by 1 base, with 1 base of the junction left unmatched. Germline V CDR1 and CDR2: SNHLY, FYNNEI. The CDR3 has 13 residues. The CDR3 spells CASSQGENTEAFF. The CDR3, as DNA: TGTGCCAGCAGTCAGGGGGAGAACACTGAAGCTTTCTTT.

The gene calls are TRBV6-6 and TRBJ1-5; TRBD1 is a possible D gene (5 bases). The CDR3 has 13 amino acids. The germline gives CDR1 MNHNY, CDR2 SVGAGI (reference sequence). Trimming stripped 8 bases from V and 0 bases from J, with 8 bases between. The CDR3 loop reads CASGGNSNQPQHF. The CDR3 bases are TGTGCCAGCGGGGGGAATAGCAATCAGCCCCAGCATTTT.

This sequence joins TRBV7-3 and TRBJ2-7; no clear D. The germline V gene has CDR1 SGHTA and CDR2 FQGTGA. Trimming removed 5 bases from V and 1 base from J, with 18 bases in between. The CDR3 covers 16 residues. The chain's CDR3 is CASSPDRVTKSYEQYF. As DNA, the CDR3 is TGTGCCAGCAGCCCGGACCGGGTTACTAAATCCTACGAGCAGTACTTC.

The V call is TRBV9, the J call TRBJ2-3; D might be TRBD1 (7 bases). The CDR3 runs 14 residues. Trimming took 6 bases from V and 3 from J, leaving 14 bases between them. Looked up from germline, CDR1 is SGDLS and CDR2 is YYNGEE. The CDR3 protein is CASMEGAGTDTQYF. The DNA for the CDR3 is TGTGCCAGCATGGAGGGGGCGGGGACAGATACGCAGTATTTT.

This chain links TRBV3-1 with TRBJ2-5, with 11 bases identical to TRBD2. The V segment lost 4 bases and the J segment 5 bases; nucleotides outside the gene matches: 3. Germline loops: CDR1 LGHDT, CDR2 YNNKEL (reference sequence). The CDR3 consists of 14 residues. The CDR3 region has the DNA TGTGCCAGCAGCCTGACTAGCGGGAAGGAGACCCAGTACTTC. Protein product: CASSLTSGKETQYF.